What follows are 23 T cell receptor beta chains derived from one specimen sequenced in a study of blood T cell repertoires in COVID-19. TCRdb's copy holds only in-frame clones and misses some; the assay was immunoSEQ multiplex PCR. Of 120,000 or so clones in the sample, around 87% are singletons; the top ten hold 30%. Specimen: peripheral blood. The source is a woman aged 65 to 85 with acute or convalescent COVID-19.

J is TRBJ2-5 and V is TRBV21-1; no check of the table's D call, TRBD2, against the DNA was made. TRBV21-1 is classified as a pseudogene. CDR3 length: 14 amino acids. The DNA of the CDR3 is TGTGCCCAATGGTCCCTCCCTACTCGGGGGACCCAGTACTTC. It encodes CAQWSLPTRGTQYF.

The rearrangement links TRBV5-1 to TRBJ1-1; D perhaps matches TRBD1 (5 bases). Germline assignment: CDR1 SGHRS and CDR2 YFSETQ. V shed 1 base and J shed 1 base, with 8 bases lying between them. The CDR3 totals 14 residues. The CDR3 region is CASSLNRKNTEAFF. In DNA form, the CDR3 reads TGCGCCAGCAGCTTGAACAGGAAGAACACTGAAGCTTTCTTT.

The genes are TRBV18 and TRBJ2-2, with D possibly TRBD2 on 6 matching bases. The CDR3 is 15 residues long. The germline V gene has CDR1 KGHSH and CDR2 LQKENI. The ends were cut back, 3 bases at V and 5 bases at J, with 13 bases in the middle. CDR3 sequence: CASSPEGRGTGELFF. The DNA of the CDR3 is TGTGCCAGCTCACCCGAGGGACGGGGGACCGGGGAGCTGTTTTTT.

The chain recombines TRBV5-1 with TRBJ1-2; possible D gene TRBD1, 6 bases. Trimming cost V 4 bases and J 7 bases, with 17 bases left between them. This CDR3 is built from 14 residues. Per germline, CDR1 SGHRS and CDR2 YFSETQ. The CDR3 loop is CASSPSKQGGGYTF. DNA of the CDR3: TGCGCCAGCAGCCCCAGTAAACAGGGTGGTGGCTACACCTTC.

The chain couples TRBV7-9 to TRBJ1-2, with D tentatively TRBD1 (5 bases). The CDR3 covers 13 residues. Per the germline V gene, CDR1 is SEHNR and CDR2 is FQNEAQ (reference sequence). V lost 5 bases and J lost 8, with 15 bases in between. CDR3 DNA sequence: TGTGCCAGCAGCCCATCGACAGTGAAGGGCTACACCTTC. It encodes CASSPSTVKGYTF.

The V and J genes are TRBV5-1 and TRBJ1-1; possible D gene TRBD1, 6 bases. This CDR3 comprises 14 residues. Per germline, CDR1 SGHRS and CDR2 YFSETQ. V shed 6 bases and J shed 1 base, with 13 bases lying between them. The CDR3 loop is CASTRQAENTEAFF. The CDR3 DNA reads as TGCGCCAGCACCCGACAGGCTGAGAACACTGAAGCTTTCTTT.

The V gene is TRBV3-1 (or the pseudogene TRBV3-2), the J gene TRBJ2-1, with 15 bases identical to TRBD2. The CDR3 runs 17 residues. Germline V gene lookup returns CDR1 LGHDT and CDR2 YNNKEL (reference sequence). J gave up 8 bases and V 2 bases, and 7 bases lay outside the gene matches. The CDR3: CASSQKRTSGGAYEQFF. In DNA form, the CDR3 reads TGTGCCAGCAGCCAAAAAAGGACTAGCGGGGGGGCATATGAGCAGTTCTTC.

This rearrangement joins TRBV11-2 to TRBJ2-3, with TRBD2 as a possible D gene (5 bases). Trimming stripped 0 bases from V and 2 bases from J, with 9 bases between. Germline V gene sequence: CDR1 SGHAT, CDR2 FQNNGV. The CDR3 is 15 residues long. This CDR3 reads CASSLDGVTTDTQYF. The CDR3 DNA sequence: TGTGCCAGCAGCTTAGACGGGGTAACCACAGATACGCAGTATTTT.

The V gene is TRBV24-1, the J gene TRBJ1-2; D possibly corresponds to TRBD1 (6 bases). Deletions cut 9 bases from V and 2 bases from J, with 12 bases between. The germline gives CDR1 KGHDR, CDR2 SFDVKD. The CDR3 spans 13 residues. The CDR3 region is CATRGGENYGYTF. CDR3 DNA sequence: TGTGCCACCCGAGGGGGGGAAAACTATGGCTACACCTTC.

The V and J genes are TRBV28 and TRBJ1-2; 9 bases line up with TRBD1. This CDR3 contains 16 residues. Germline V gene lookup returns CDR1 MDHEN and CDR2 SYDVKM. V shed 7 bases and J 7 bases; nucleotides not matched to a gene: 16. CDR3 residues: CASISFPGDRGGGYTF. CDR3 nucleotide sequence: TGTGCCAGCATTAGTTTTCCAGGAGACAGGGGGGGTGGCTACACCTTC.

The chain employs TRBV6-5 and TRBJ1-6, with D perhaps TRBD1 (6 bases). Per the germline V gene, CDR1 is MNHEY and CDR2 is SVGAGI. Trimming stripped 2 bases from V and 6 bases from J, with 14 bases between. CDR3 length: 16 amino acids. DNA of the CDR3: TGTGCCAGCAGTTACCCTCCAACAGGGCTTAATTCACCCCTCCACTTT. This codes for CASSYPPTGLNSPLHF.

The gene calls are TRBV10-3 and TRBJ2-5; 10 nucleotides match TRBD1. The CDR3 is made up of 13 amino acids. The ends lost 11 bases at V and 2 bases at J; junction bases unmatched: 5. CDR1 is ENHRY, CDR2 SYGVKD, per germline. CDR3 DNA: TGTGCCGTAAGGACAGGGGGGCAAGAGACCCAGTACTTC. It specifies CAVRTGGQETQYF.

The chain links TRBV5-5 to TRBJ2-7; no clear D. Deletions cut 4 bases from V and 3 bases from J, with 23 bases between. The CDR3 runs 17 residues. The germline V gene has CDR1 SGHKS and CDR2 YYEKEE (reference sequence). Here the CDR3 reads CASSPAPPLTGNYEQYF. CDR3 bases: TGTGCCAGCAGCCCGGCCCCTCCTCTCACGGGTAACTACGAGCAGTACTTC.

This clone appeared once. The chain combines TRBV3-1 (or the pseudogene TRBV3-2) with TRBJ2-7; the match to TRBD2 covers 7 bases. Germline CDR1 LGHDT, CDR2 YNNKEL (reference sequence). This CDR3 comprises 14 residues. J was trimmed by 0 bases and V by 8 bases; bases with no gene match: 7. In nucleotides, the CDR3 is TGTGCCAGCGCGGCGGGGGATATCTCCTACGAGCAGTACTTC. This sequence encodes CASAAGDISYEQYF.

This chain links TRBV7-9 with TRBJ1-5; tentative D call: TRBD1 (5 bases). The V end lost 5 bases, the J end lost 6 bases, and 8 bases lay between the germline ends. The CDR3 runs 12 residues. Germline-derived CDR1 and CDR2 are SEHNR and FQNEAQ (reference sequence). CDR3 nucleotides: TGTGCCAGCAGCCTCCAGGGTCAGCCCCAGCATTTT. Protein product: CASSLQGQPQHF.

The chain has TRBV6-5 and TRBJ1-2; D may be TRBD1 (6 bases). Trimming took 6 bases from V and 5 from J, leaving 16 bases between them. CDR3 size: 14 residues. CDR1 is MNHEY and CDR2 is SVGAGI in the germline V gene. Written as DNA, the CDR3 is TGTGCCAGCAGAACAGGGCACCACCCTTATGGCTACACCTTC. This encodes CASRTGHHPYGYTF.

The J gene is TRBJ1-6, the V gene TRBV2; possibly TRBD1 for D (5 bases). The germline gives CDR1 SNHLY, CDR2 FYNNEI. The CDR3 runs 15 residues. With 7 bases removed from V and 7 bases from J, the gap between germline ends came to 17 bases. CDR3 residues: CASKADGTGNSPLHF. The CDR3 DNA follows: TGTGCCAGCAAGGCCGATGGAACAGGCAATTCACCCCTCCACTTT.

This clone was counted once. The chain has TRBV19 and TRBJ1-1, with TRBD1 identical over 7 bases. Trimming cost V 8 bases and J 1 base; bases outside gene matches: 7. Germline V lookup: CDR1 LNHDA, CDR2 SQIVND (reference sequence). The CDR3 is made up of 14 amino acids. This CDR3 is CASGSRGPNTEAFF. The CDR3 DNA follows: TGTGCCAGTGGTAGTAGGGGGCCGAACACTGAAGCTTTCTTT.

The chain carries TRBV4-1 and TRBJ2-5; 10 bases map to TRBD2. Germline values: CDR1 MGHRA, CDR2 YSYEKL. The V and J ends lost 0 bases and 9 bases, in that order; junction bases with no gene match: 4. This CDR3 region has 14 residues. CDR3 in DNA: TGCGCCAGCAGCCAAGATCCCAGCGGGGGGGCCCAGTACTTC. Translation: CASSQDPSGGAQYF.

V gene TRBV21-1 combines with J gene TRBJ2-1; the table's D gene call, TRBD1, was not cross checked with the DNA. TRBV21-1 is designated a pseudogene. The CDR3 consists of 15 residues. DNA of the CDR3: TGTGCCAGCAGCATTTTCAGGGGGCGCAGGGATGAGCAGTTCTTC. It yields the protein CASSIFRGRRDEQFF.

Here the CDR3 reads CASRLTGGNLGNTEAFF. The CDR3 coding sequence is TGCGCCAGCAGATTGACAGGGGGAAATCTTGGGAACACTGAAGCTTTCTTT. V gene TRBV5-1 combines with J gene TRBJ1-1; 9 positions agree with TRBD1. J lost 1 base, V lost 5 bases, and 12 bases had no gene match. Germline assignment: CDR1 SGHRS and CDR2 YFSETQ. There are 17 residues in the CDR3.

This chain connects TRBV7-3 to TRBJ1-1; possibly TRBD1 for D (5 bases). The CDR3 is made up of 15 amino acids. CDR1 and CDR2 from the germline V gene are SGHTA and FQGTGA. Trimming shortened V by 5 bases and J by 6 bases, and 19 bases separated the two germline ends. CDR3 sequence reads: CASSPPGGERAEAFF. The CDR3 DNA sequence: TGTGCCAGCAGCCCGCCGGGAGGGGAACGGGCTGAAGCTTTCTTT.

J is TRBJ1-5 and V is TRBV10-2, with D perhaps matching TRBD1 (5 bases). V lost 4 bases and J 0 bases, leaving 13 bases between the germline ends. CDR3 size: 16 residues. In germline, CDR1 is WSHSY, CDR2 SAAADI. The CDR3 is CASSGGGWFSNQPQHF. The CDR3 DNA reads TGCGCCAGCAGTGGGGGGGGATGGTTTAGCAATCAGCCCCAGCATTTT.